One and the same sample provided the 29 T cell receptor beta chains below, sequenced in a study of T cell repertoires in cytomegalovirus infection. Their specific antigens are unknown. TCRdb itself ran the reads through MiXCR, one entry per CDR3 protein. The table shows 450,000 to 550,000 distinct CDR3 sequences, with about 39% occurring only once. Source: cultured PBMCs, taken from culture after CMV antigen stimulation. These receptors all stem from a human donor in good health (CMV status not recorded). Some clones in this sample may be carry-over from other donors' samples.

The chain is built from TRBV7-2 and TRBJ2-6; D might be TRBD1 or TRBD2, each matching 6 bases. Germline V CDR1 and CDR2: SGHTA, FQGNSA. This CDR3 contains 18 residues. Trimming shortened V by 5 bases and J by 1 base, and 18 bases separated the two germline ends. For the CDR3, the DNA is TGTGCCAGCAGCAATAGGGCTTTAGGGGGGTCTGGGGCCAACGTCCTGACTTTC. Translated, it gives CASSNRALGGSGANVLTF.

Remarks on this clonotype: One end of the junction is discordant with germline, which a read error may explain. CDR3 residues: CASTLRRRGSYEQYF. CDR3 in DNA: TGTGCCAGCACCTTAAGGAGGAGGGGTTCCTACGAGCAGTACTTC. The chain combines TRBV7-2 with TRBJ2-7, with D perhaps TRBD2 (6 bases). CDR1 is SGHTA, CDR2 FQGNSA, per germline. This CDR3 region has 15 residues.

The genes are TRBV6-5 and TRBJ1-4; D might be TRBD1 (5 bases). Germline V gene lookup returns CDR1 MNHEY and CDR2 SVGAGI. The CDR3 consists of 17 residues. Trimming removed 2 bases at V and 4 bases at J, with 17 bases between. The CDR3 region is CASSYARGSTGNEKLFF. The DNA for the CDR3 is TGTGCCAGCAGTTACGCGAGGGGCTCGACCGGTAATGAAAAACTGTTTTTT.

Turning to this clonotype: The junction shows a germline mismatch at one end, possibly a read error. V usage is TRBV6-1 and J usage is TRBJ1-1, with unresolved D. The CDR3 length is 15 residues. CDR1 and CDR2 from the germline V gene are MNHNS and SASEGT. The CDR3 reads CASSKAVGRSTEAFF. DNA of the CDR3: TGTGCCAGCAGTAAAGCGGTTGGGAGGTCCACTGAAGCTTTCTTT.

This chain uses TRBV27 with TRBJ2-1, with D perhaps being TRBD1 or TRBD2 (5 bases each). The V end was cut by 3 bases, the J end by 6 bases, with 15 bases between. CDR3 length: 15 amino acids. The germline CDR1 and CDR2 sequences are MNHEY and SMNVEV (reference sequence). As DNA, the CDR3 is TGTGCCAGCAGTTTGTGGGGTGGGGGATTCAATGAGCAGTTCTTC. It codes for CASSLWGGGFNEQFF.

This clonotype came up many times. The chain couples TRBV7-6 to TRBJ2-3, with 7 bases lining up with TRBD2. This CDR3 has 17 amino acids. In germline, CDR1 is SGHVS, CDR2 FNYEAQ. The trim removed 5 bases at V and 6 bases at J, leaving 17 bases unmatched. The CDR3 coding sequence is TGTGCCAGCAGCCGAAGAGCAACATCGGGGGGACCCGATACGCAGTATTTT. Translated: CASSRRATSGGPDTQYF.

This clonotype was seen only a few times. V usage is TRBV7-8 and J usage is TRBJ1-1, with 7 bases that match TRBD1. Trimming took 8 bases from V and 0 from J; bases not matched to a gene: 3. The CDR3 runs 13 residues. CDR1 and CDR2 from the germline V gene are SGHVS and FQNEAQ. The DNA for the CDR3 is TGTGCCAGCGGACAGGAGATGAACACTGAAGCTTTCTTT. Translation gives CASGQEMNTEAFF.

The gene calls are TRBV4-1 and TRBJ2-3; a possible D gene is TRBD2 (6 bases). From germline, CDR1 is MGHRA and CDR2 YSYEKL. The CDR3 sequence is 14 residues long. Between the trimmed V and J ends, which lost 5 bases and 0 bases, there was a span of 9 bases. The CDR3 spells CASSWDSSTDTQYF. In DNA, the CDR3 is TGCGCCAGCAGCTGGGACTCCAGCACAGATACGCAGTATTTT.

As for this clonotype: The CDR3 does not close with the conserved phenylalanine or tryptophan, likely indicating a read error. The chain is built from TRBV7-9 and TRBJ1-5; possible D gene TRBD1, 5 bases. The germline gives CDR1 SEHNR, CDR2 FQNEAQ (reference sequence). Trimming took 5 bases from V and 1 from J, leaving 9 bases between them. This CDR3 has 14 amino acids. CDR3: CASSSRQSNQPQHL. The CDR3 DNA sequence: TGTGCCAGCAGCAGTAGACAGAGCAATCAGCCCCAGCATCTT.

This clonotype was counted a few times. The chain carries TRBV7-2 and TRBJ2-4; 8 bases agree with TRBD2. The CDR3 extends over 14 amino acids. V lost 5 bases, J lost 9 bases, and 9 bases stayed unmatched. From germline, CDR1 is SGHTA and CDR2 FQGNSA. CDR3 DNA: TGTGCCAGCAGCGCAGGACTAGCCAGTACCATTCAGTACTTC. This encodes CASSAGLASTIQYF.

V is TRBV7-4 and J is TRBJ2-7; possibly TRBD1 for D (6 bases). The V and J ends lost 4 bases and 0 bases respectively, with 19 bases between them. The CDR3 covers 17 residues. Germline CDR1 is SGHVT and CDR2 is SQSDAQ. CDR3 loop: CASSSETAGASSYEQYF. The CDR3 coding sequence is TGTGCCAGCAGCTCCGAAACGGCAGGGGCAAGCTCCTACGAGCAGTACTTC.

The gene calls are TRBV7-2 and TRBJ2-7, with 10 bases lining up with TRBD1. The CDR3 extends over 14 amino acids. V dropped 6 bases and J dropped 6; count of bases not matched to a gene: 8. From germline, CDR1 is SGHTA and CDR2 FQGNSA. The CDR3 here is CASSFRDRGIEQYF. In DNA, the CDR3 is TGTGCCAGCAGTTTCCGGGACAGGGGAATCGAGCAGTACTTC. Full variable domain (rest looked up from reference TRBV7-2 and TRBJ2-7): GAGVSQSPSNKVTEKGKDVELRCDPISGHTALYWYRQSLGQGLEFLIYFQGNSAPDKSGLPSDRFSAERTGGSVSTLTIQRTQQEDSAVYLCASSFRDRGIEQYFGPGTRLTVT.

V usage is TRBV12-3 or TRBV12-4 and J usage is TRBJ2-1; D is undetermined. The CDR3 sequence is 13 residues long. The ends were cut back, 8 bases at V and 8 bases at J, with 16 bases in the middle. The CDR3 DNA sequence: TGTGCCAGCCCCCACCCTCGTCGCTATGAGCAGTTCTTC. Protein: CASPHPRRYEQFF.

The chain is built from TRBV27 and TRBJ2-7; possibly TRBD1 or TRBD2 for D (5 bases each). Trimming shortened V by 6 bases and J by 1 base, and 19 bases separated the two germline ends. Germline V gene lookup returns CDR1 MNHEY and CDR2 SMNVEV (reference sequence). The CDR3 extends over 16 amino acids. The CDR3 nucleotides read TGTGCCAGCAGGGATGAGCAGGGAAGAGGGTCCTACGAGCAGTACTTC. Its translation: CASRDEQGRGSYEQYF.

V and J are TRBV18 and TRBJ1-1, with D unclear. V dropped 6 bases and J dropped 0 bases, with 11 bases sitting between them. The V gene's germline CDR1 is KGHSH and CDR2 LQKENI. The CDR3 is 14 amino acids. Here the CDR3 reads CASSKGSMNTEAFF. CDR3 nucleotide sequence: TGTGCCAGCTCCAAGGGTTCCATGAACACTGAAGCTTTCTTT.

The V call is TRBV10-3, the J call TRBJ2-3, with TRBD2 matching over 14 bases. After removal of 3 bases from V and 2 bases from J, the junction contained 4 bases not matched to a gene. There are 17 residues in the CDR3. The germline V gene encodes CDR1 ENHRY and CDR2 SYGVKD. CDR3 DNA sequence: TGTGCCATCAGTGACCGGACTAGCGGGGGGTACACAGATACGCAGTATTTT. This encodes CAISDRTSGGYTDTQYF.

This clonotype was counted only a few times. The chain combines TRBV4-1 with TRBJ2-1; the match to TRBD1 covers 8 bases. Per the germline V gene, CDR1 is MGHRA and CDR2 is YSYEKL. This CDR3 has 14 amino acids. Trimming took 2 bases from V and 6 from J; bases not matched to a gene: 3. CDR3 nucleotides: TGCGCCAGCAGCCAACGGACAGGGATCAATGAGCAGTTCTTC. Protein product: CASSQRTGINEQFF.

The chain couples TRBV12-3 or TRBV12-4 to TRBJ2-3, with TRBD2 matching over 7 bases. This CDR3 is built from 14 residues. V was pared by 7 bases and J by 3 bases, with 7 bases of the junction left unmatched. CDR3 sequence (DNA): TGTGCCAGCACCTGGGGAGGGGAAACAGATACGCAGTATTTT. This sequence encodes CASTWGGETDTQYF.

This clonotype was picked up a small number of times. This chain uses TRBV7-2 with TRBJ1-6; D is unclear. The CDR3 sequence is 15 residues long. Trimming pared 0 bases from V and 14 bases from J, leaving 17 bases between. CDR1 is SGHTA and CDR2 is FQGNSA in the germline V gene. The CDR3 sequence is CASSLAGLRGDTLHF. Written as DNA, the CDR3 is TGTGCCAGCAGCTTAGCGGGTCTTCGAGGAGACACCCTCCACTTT. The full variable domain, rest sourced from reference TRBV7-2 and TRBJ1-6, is GAGVSQSPSNKVTEKGKDVELRCDPISGHTALYWYRQSLGQGLEFLIYFQGNSAPDKSGLPSDRFSAERTGGSVSTLTIQRTQQEDSAVYLCASSLAGLRGDTLHFGNGTRLTVT.

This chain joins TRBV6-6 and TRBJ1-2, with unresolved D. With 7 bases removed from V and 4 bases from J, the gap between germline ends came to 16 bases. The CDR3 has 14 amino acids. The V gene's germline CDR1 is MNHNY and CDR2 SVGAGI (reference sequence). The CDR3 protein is CASNLRRVTYGYTF. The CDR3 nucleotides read TGTGCCAGCAACCTAAGGCGGGTCACCTATGGCTACACCTTC.

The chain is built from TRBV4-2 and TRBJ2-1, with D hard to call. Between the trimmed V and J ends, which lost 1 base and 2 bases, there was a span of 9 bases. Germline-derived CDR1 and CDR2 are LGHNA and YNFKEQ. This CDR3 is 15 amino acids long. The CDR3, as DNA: TGTGCCAGCAGCCAAGCTTCGAGCCCCTACAATGAGCAGTTCTTC. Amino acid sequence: CASSQASSPYNEQFF.

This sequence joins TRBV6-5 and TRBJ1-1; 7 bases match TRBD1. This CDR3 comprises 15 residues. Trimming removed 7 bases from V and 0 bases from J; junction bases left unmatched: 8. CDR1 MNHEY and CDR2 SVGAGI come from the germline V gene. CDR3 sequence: CASKWAGTVNTEAFF. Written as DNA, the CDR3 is TGTGCCAGCAAATGGGCCGGGACAGTGAACACTGAAGCTTTCTTT.

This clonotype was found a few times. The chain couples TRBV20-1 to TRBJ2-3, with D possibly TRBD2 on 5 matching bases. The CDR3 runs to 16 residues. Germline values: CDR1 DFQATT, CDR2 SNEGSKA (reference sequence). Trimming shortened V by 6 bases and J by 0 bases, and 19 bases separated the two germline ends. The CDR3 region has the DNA TGCAGTGCAACCCGCCGGGATTTCAGAAGCACAGATACGCAGTATTTT. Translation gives CSATRRDFRSTDTQYF.

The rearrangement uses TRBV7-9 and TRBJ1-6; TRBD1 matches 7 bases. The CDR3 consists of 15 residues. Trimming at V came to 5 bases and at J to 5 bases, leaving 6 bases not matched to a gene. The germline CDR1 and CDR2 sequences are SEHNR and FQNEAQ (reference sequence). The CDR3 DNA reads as TGTGCCAGCAGCCATAGGGACAGAGATAATTCACCCCTCCACTTT. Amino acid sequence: CASSHRDRDNSPLHF.

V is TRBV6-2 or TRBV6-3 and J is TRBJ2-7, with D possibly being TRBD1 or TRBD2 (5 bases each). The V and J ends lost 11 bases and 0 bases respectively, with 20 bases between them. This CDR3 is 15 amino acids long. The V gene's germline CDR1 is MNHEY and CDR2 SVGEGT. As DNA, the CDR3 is TGTGCCGGAAGAAAGGGGCAGGGACCCTCCTACGAGCAGTACTTC. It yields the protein CAGRKGQGPSYEQYF.

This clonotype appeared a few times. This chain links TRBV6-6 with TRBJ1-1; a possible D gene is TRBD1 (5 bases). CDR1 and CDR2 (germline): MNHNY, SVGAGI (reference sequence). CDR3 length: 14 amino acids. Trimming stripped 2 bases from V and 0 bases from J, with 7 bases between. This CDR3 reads CASSYRQLNTEAFF. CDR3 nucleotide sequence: TGTGCCAGCAGTTACCGACAGCTGAACACTGAAGCTTTCTTT.

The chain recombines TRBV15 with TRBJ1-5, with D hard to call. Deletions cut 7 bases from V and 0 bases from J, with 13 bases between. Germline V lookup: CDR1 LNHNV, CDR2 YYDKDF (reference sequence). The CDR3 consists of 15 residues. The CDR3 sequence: CATMDSGNSNQPQHF. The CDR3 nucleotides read TGTGCCACCATGGATAGCGGAAATAGCAATCAGCCCCAGCATTTT.

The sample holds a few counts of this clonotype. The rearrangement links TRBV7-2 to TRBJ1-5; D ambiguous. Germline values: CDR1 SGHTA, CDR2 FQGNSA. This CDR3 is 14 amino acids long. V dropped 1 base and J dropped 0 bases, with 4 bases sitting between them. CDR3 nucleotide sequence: TGTGCCAGCAGCTTAGGCAATAGCAATCAGCCCCAGCATTTT. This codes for CASSLGNSNQPQHF.

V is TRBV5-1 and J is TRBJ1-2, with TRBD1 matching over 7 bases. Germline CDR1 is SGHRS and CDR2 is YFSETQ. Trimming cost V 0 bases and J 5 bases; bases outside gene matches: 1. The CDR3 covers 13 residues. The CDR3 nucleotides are TGCGCCAGCAGCTTGGAGGGACAGTATGGCTACACCTTC. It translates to CASSLEGQYGYTF.